The 14 T cell receptor beta chains in this list originate from one sample, sequenced in a study of cytomegalovirus exposure and HLA in healthy donors. Primers included in the PCR were 60 Vbeta and 13 Jbeta primers. Sequencing was performed with immunoSEQ multiplex PCR; in TCRdb, only in-frame clones are kept and a portion is missing. The data contain about 120,000 clones, under 90% of them singletons. Sequenced input: PBMCs. These receptor sequences come from a middle-aged woman in good health and CMV-seronegative.

The chain combines TRBV7-3 with TRBJ2-1; perhaps TRBD2 as D (6 bases). Trimming shortened V by 2 bases and J by 1 base, and 12 bases separated the two germline ends. CDR1 SGHTA and CDR2 FQGTGA come from the germline V gene. The CDR3 totals 16 residues. This chain's CDR3 is CASSLGGSKSYNEQFF. The CDR3 nucleotides are TGTGCCAGCAGCTTAGGGGGGAGTAAGTCCTACAATGAGCAGTTCTTC.

The chain is built from TRBV4-2 and TRBJ2-3; 15 bases fit TRBD2. The germline CDR1 and CDR2 sequences are LGHNA and YNFKEQ. The trim removed 0 bases at V and 1 base at J, leaving 8 bases unmatched. The length of the CDR3 is 20 residues. The CDR3 spells CASSQDQGLAGGRGTDTQYF. CDR3 bases: TGTGCCAGCAGCCAAGATCAGGGACTAGCGGGGGGTCGGGGCACAGATACGCAGTATTTT.

This clone appeared once. This rearrangement joins TRBV7-3 to TRBJ2-3; 9 bases fit TRBD1. Germline V gene sequence: CDR1 SGHTA, CDR2 FQGTGA. The V and J ends lost 5 bases and 3 bases, in that order; junction bases with no gene match: 6. This CDR3 is built from 15 residues. The CDR3 reads CASSPDRGGTDTQYF. DNA of the CDR3: TGTGCCAGCAGCCCCGACAGGGGGGGGACAGATACGCAGTATTTT.

The rearrangement links TRBV6-1 to TRBJ2-1; 11 nucleotides agree with TRBD2. The CDR3 totals 15 residues. CDR1 is MNHNS, CDR2 SASEGT, per germline. The junction had 8 bases not matched to a gene; V was cut back by 6 bases and J by 7 bases. DNA of the CDR3: TGTGCCAGCAGACACACTAGCGGGAGTTGGAATGAGCAGTTCTTC. Translation: CASRHTSGSWNEQFF.

This chain connects TRBV19 to TRBJ1-2; D ambiguous. V shed 5 bases and J shed 2 bases, with 12 bases lying between them. The germline V gene has CDR1 LNHDA and CDR2 SQIVND (reference sequence). CDR3 length: 14 amino acids. The CDR3 DNA sequence: TGTGCCAGTAGTTTGAGGGAATTCAACTATGGCTACACCTTC. Its protein product is CASSLREFNYGYTF.

This clone has just a few counts. The J gene is TRBJ1-5, the V gene TRBV2; weak D call: TRBD1 (6 bases). V was shortened by 6 bases and J by 4 bases, with 13 bases between the two germline ends. Germline V CDR1 and CDR2: SNHLY, FYNNEI. The CDR3 sequence is 14 residues long. The DNA for the CDR3 is TGTGCCAGCAGCTCGAAGGACAGAAATCAGCCCCAGCATTTT. It codes for CASSSKDRNQPQHF.

The CDR3 here is CASTARSWRQNTDTQYF. Here the CDR3 DNA reads TGCGCCAGCACAGCGCGTAGTTGGCGGCAGAATACAGATACGCAGTATTTT. The V and J genes are TRBV10-2 and TRBJ2-3; D is ambiguous. The CDR3 totals 17 residues. Trimming took 7 bases from V and 3 from J, leaving 23 bases between them. Germline V gene lookup returns CDR1 WSHSY and CDR2 SAAADI.

The chain is built from TRBV7-3 and TRBJ2-1; 7 nucleotides match TRBD1. The CDR3 is 16 residues long. V lost 5 bases and J lost 6; bases outside the gene matches: 13. Germline loops: CDR1 SGHTA, CDR2 FQGTGA. CDR3 sequence: CASSRQGPANPNEQFF. The CDR3, as DNA: TGTGCCAGCAGCCGACAGGGCCCCGCCAACCCCAATGAGCAGTTCTTC.

This chain's CDR3 is CASSGRDRAYGYTF. The CDR3 region has the DNA TGTGCCAGCAGTGGGAGGGACAGGGCCTATGGCTACACCTTC. V gene TRBV13 combines with J gene TRBJ1-2; 9 bases agree with TRBD1. The CDR3 consists of 14 residues. The trim removed 6 bases at V and 4 bases at J, leaving 6 bases unmatched. The germline CDR1 and CDR2 sequences are PRHDT and FYEKMQ (reference sequence).

This sequence joins TRBV6-6 and TRBJ1-1, with D possibly TRBD1 on 6 matching bases. This CDR3 spans 13 amino acids. Trimming pared 0 bases from V and 7 bases from J, leaving 9 bases between. Germline lookup yields CDR1 MNHNY and CDR2 SVGAGI (reference sequence). The CDR3 loop is CASSYSAGDEAFF. CDR3 sequence (DNA): TGTGCCAGCAGTTACTCGGCAGGGGATGAAGCTTTCTTT.

This clone was picked up a small number of times. This chain links TRBV6-1 with TRBJ2-7, with TRBD1 identical over 7 bases. The V gene's germline CDR1 is MNHNS and CDR2 SASEGT. The CDR3 has 19 amino acids. The junction had 18 bases not matched to a gene; V was cut back by 4 bases and J by 0 bases. The CDR3 DNA reads TGTGCCAGCAGTGCCCTGAGCAGGGGGTATTTAGTGGGCTCCTACGAGCAGTACTTC. Translated, it gives CASSALSRGYLVGSYEQYF.

V gene TRBV27 combines with J gene TRBJ2-1; TRBD1 agrees at 9 bases. The junction had 13 bases not matched to a gene; V was cut back by 7 bases and J by 9 bases. The CDR3 loop spans 15 amino acids. CDR1 and CDR2 (germline): MNHEY, SMNVEV (reference sequence). The CDR3 region has the DNA TGTGCCAGCACCCTTTGGGGGACAGGGTTCGGTGAGCAGTTCTTC. Its protein is CASTLWGTGFGEQFF.

This chain joins TRBV5-1 and TRBJ2-3; D call uncertain. The CDR3 sequence is 13 residues long. Trimming stripped 2 bases from V and 0 bases from J, with 4 bases between. The V gene's germline CDR1 is SGHRS and CDR2 YFSETQ. The CDR3 nucleotides are TGCGCCAGCAGCTTCCCTAGCACAGATACGCAGTATTTT. Translated: CASSFPSTDTQYF.

The rearrangement joins TRBV25-1 to TRBJ2-7, with 9 bases lining up with TRBD2. Germline CDR1 and CDR2: MGHDK and SYGVNS. J lost 6 bases, V lost 6 bases, and 3 bases had no gene match. The CDR3 consists of 12 residues. CDR3 in amino acids: CASREAGGEQYF. CDR3 coding DNA: TGTGCCAGCAGGGAAGCGGGGGGCGAGCAGTACTTC.